The 22 T cell receptor beta chains below come from one sample, sequenced in a study of cytomegalovirus exposure and HLA in healthy donors. The PCR employed 60 Vbeta primers together with 13 Jbeta primers. The data were produced by immunoSEQ multiplex PCR, yet TCRdb's version contains in-frame clones alone and is incomplete. The repertoire holds tens of thousands of clones, with approximately 76% as singletons. The sample comprised PBMCs. These receptors were obtained from a man aged 25-45 years in good health and CMV-seropositive.

The chain joins TRBV4-3 to TRBJ1-1; a weak D match, TRBD1 (5 bases). This CDR3 has 17 amino acids. Germline V gene data show CDR1 as LGHNA and CDR2 as YSLEER. V was pared by 0 bases and J by 4 bases, with 18 bases between. The CDR3 DNA is TGCGCCAGCAGCCAAGATCGATTCGGGGGAGGGAGCACTGAAGCTTTCTTT. It translates to CASSQDRFGGGSTEAFF.

The CDR3 nucleotides read TGTGCCAGCAGTTTATGGGGAGGGGACTCCGACTTCACAGATACGCAGTATTTT. It is translated as CASSLWGGDSDFTDTQYF. This chain connects TRBV28 to TRBJ2-3; TRBD2 agrees at 7 bases. Germline CDR1 and CDR2: MDHEN and SYDVKM. The trim removed 0 bases at V and 2 bases at J, leaving 11 bases unmatched. This CDR3 is built from 18 residues.

The rearrangement uses TRBV2 and TRBJ2-2; 11 nucleotides line up with TRBD1. Germline CDR1 reads SNHLY; CDR2 reads FYNNEI. After removal of 6 bases from V and 4 bases from J, the junction contained 4 bases not matched to a gene. This CDR3 comprises 15 residues. CDR3 coding DNA: TGTGCCAGCAGGCCCGGGACAGGGGGCACCGGGGAGCTGTTTTTT. As protein: CASRPGTGGTGELFF.

The chain carries TRBV2 and TRBJ2-2, with TRBD1 matching 9 bases. The CDR3 length is 14 residues. CDR1 and CDR2 (germline): SNHLY, FYNNEI. The junction had 5 bases not matched to a gene; V was cut back by 6 bases and J by 6 bases. The CDR3 region has the DNA TGTGCCAGCAGCCAGAGACAGGGGGCCGGGGAGCTGTTTTTT. It codes for CASSQRQGAGELFF. The full variable domain, rest sourced from reference TRBV2 and TRBJ2-2, is EPEVTQTPSHQVTQMGQEVILRCVPISNHLYFYWYRQILGQKVEFLVSFYNNEISEKSEIFDDQFSVERPDGSNFTLKIRSTKLEDSAMYFCASSQRQGAGELFFGEGSRLTVL.

This rearrangement joins TRBV30 to TRBJ1-4; 8 bases line up with TRBD1. This CDR3 is built from 16 residues. V gave up 1 base and J gave up 1 base; unmatched junction bases: 5. The germline CDR1 and CDR2 sequences are GTSNPN and SVGIG (reference sequence). The CDR3 bases are TGTGCCTGGAGTGGGGACAGGAGCCGAACTAATGAAAAACTGTTTTTT. This sequence encodes CAWSGDRSRTNEKLFF.

This chain links TRBV6-5 with TRBJ1-2; D is possibly TRBD1 (6 bases). CDR3 length: 13 residues. The germline gives CDR1 MNHEY, CDR2 SVGAGI. The ends were cut back, 6 bases at V and 2 bases at J, with 10 bases in the middle. CDR3 residues: CASRIQGNYGYTF. For the CDR3, the DNA is TGTGCCAGCAGAATACAGGGCAACTATGGCTACACCTTC.

The rearrangement joins TRBV5-1 to TRBJ2-7, with 11 bases lining up with TRBD1. The CDR3 extends over 14 amino acids. V dropped 4 bases and J dropped 5; count of bases not matched to a gene: 5. Germline lookup yields CDR1 SGHRS and CDR2 YFSETQ. The CDR3 spells CASSGRTGGNEQYF. The CDR3 nucleotides read TGCGCCAGCAGCGGACGGACAGGGGGCAACGAGCAGTACTTC.

V usage is TRBV6-6 and J usage is TRBJ1-2; TRBD1 aligns across 12 bases. J lost 4 bases, V lost 6 bases, and 9 bases had no gene match. The germline CDR1 and CDR2 sequences are MNHNY and SVGAGI (reference sequence). The CDR3 is 16 amino acids. The CDR3 DNA follows: TGTGCCAGCAGCCAAACCCCGGGACAGGGGGCCTATGGCTACACCTTC. Its protein is CASSQTPGQGAYGYTF.

This clone came up a few times. The chain combines TRBV30 with TRBJ1-5, with D hard to call. The CDR3 covers 15 residues. The germline V gene encodes CDR1 GTSNPN and CDR2 SVGIG (reference sequence). Deletions cut 1 base from V and 0 bases from J, with 10 bases between. The CDR3 DNA sequence: TGTGCCTGGAGTGGCGGGCAGAGTAGCAATCAGCCCCAGCATTTT. This encodes CAWSGGQSSNQPQHF.

The rearrangement links TRBV29-1 to TRBJ2-7, with 8 bases matching TRBD1. Germline V gives CDR1 SQVTM, CDR2 ANQGSEA. The length of the CDR3 is 13 residues. V was clipped by 7 bases and J by 3 bases; unmatched bases: 8. In DNA form, the CDR3 reads TGCAGCGCGGGTTCAGGGGGCAACTACGAGCAGTACTTC. Its translation: CSAGSGGNYEQYF.

The V gene is TRBV4-1, the J gene TRBJ1-6; unclear D gene. The V and J ends lost 5 bases and 4 bases respectively, with 12 bases between them. Germline CDR1 reads MGHRA; CDR2 reads YSYEKL. CDR3 length: 15 amino acids. This chain's CDR3 is CASSTQAGYNSPLHF. As DNA, the CDR3 is TGCGCCAGCAGCACCCAGGCGGGGTATAATTCACCCCTCCACTTT.

V usage is TRBV14 and J usage is TRBJ2-1, with 16 positions matching TRBD2. V shed 0 bases and J 4 bases; nucleotides not matched to a gene: 3. CDR1 is SGHDN and CDR2 is FVKESK in the germline V gene. The CDR3 is 18 residues long. CDR3 sequence: CASSQEGLAGGWYNEQFF. CDR3 DNA: TGTGCCAGCAGCCAAGAGGGACTAGCGGGGGGGTGGTACAATGAGCAGTTCTTC.

V usage is TRBV11-2 and J usage is TRBJ2-3; possibly TRBD2 for D (7 bases). V dropped 3 bases and J dropped 1 base, with 11 bases sitting between them. This CDR3 is 15 amino acids long. The germline V gene encodes CDR1 SGHAT and CDR2 FQNNGV. The CDR3 loop is CASSLAGAGTDTQYF. The CDR3, as DNA: TGTGCCAGCAGCTTGGCGGGGGCCGGCACAGATACGCAGTATTTT.

This clone was seen once. The CDR3 DNA is TGTGCCAGCAGCCCTCATTTAGCGGGGGGGGACAATGAGCAGTTCTTC. Its translation: CASSPHLAGGDNEQFF. V usage is TRBV4-2 and J usage is TRBJ2-1; 11 bases align to TRBD2. The junction had 7 bases not matched to a gene; V was cut back by 4 bases and J by 5 bases. The CDR3 has 16 amino acids. Germline V gene data show CDR1 as LGHNA and CDR2 as YNFKEQ.

The CDR3 nucleotides are TGTGCCAGCAGTTACTCGGAGGATGGCACTGAAGCTTTCTTT. This translates into CASSYSEDGTEAFF. J is TRBJ1-1 and V is TRBV6-5; the D is unclear. The CDR3 has 14 amino acids. Trimming removed 0 bases at V and 4 bases at J, with 9 bases between. Germline CDR1 MNHEY, CDR2 SVGAGI.

This sequence joins TRBV28 and TRBJ2-7, with TRBD1 identical over 9 bases. CDR1 and CDR2 from the germline V gene are MDHEN and SYDVKM. V lost 7 bases to trimming and J lost 0 bases; unmatched junction nucleotides: 4. The CDR3 is 14 residues long. The CDR3 nucleotides are TGTGCCAGCACCCCGGGACAGGGCTCCTACGAGCAGTACTTC. This encodes CASTPGQGSYEQYF.

The rearrangement uses TRBV28 and TRBJ2-2; TRBD1 might be the D (6 bases). Germline CDR1 MDHEN, CDR2 SYDVKM. This CDR3 spans 14 amino acids. Trimming took 5 bases from V and 2 from J, leaving 9 bases between them. CDR3 nucleotides: TGTGCCAGCAGTGACAGGTCTAACACCGGGGAGCTGTTTTTT. Translating it yields CASSDRSNTGELFF. Full variable domain (remainder filled in from reference TRBV28 and TRBJ2-2): DVKVTQSSRYLVKRTGEKVFLECVQDMDHENMFWYRQDPGLGLRLIYFSYDVKMKEKGDIPEGYSVSREKKERFSLILESASTNQTSMYLCASSDRSNTGELFFGEGSRLTVL.

The chain couples TRBV7-9 to TRBJ1-1; 8 nucleotides agree with TRBD1. In germline, CDR1 is SEHNR, CDR2 FQNEAQ (reference sequence). The CDR3 has 15 residues. V was clipped by 1 base and J by 5 bases; unmatched bases: 6. This chain's CDR3 is CASSLGQGTGTEAFF. CDR3 sequence (DNA): TGTGCCAGCAGCTTAGGACAGGGGACAGGTACTGAAGCTTTCTTT.

V gene TRBV4-1 combines with J gene TRBJ1-1; no reliable D call. Germline CDR1 reads MGHRA; CDR2 reads YSYEKL. Trimming left V 0 bases short and J 5 bases short, with 10 bases between. The CDR3 is 14 amino acids. For the CDR3, the DNA is TGCGCCAGCAGCCAAGATCGGGTCTGGACTGAAGCTTTCTTT. Encoded protein: CASSQDRVWTEAFF.

This chain links TRBV7-2 with TRBJ2-3, with 8 bases matching TRBD2. Germline CDR1 and CDR2: SGHTA and FQGNSA. The CDR3 has 13 amino acids. Trimming took 4 bases from V and 6 from J; bases not matched to a gene: 3. The CDR3 loop reads CASSYRGGDTQYF. CDR3 DNA sequence: TGTGCCAGCAGCTACCGGGGGGGGGATACGCAGTATTTT.

This sequence joins TRBV5-5 and TRBJ2-1; weak D call: TRBD1 (6 bases). There are 14 residues in the CDR3. CDR1 and CDR2 from the germline V gene are SGHKS and YYEKEE (reference sequence). V lost 0 bases to trimming and J lost 8 bases, with 12 bases between them. The CDR3 sequence: CASSLEVRGYEQFF. In DNA form, the CDR3 reads TGTGCCAGCAGCTTGGAGGTCAGGGGTTATGAGCAGTTCTTC.

This chain connects TRBV11-1 to TRBJ2-7; 8 nucleotides agree with TRBD2. Germline V gene lookup returns CDR1 SGHAT and CDR2 FQDESV (reference sequence). CDR3 length: 14 amino acids. V shed 5 bases and J 4 bases; nucleotides not matched to a gene: 7. DNA for the CDR3: TGTGCCAGCAGCCAAGGGACTAGTTATTACGAGCAGTACTTC. Translation: CASSQGTSYYEQYF.